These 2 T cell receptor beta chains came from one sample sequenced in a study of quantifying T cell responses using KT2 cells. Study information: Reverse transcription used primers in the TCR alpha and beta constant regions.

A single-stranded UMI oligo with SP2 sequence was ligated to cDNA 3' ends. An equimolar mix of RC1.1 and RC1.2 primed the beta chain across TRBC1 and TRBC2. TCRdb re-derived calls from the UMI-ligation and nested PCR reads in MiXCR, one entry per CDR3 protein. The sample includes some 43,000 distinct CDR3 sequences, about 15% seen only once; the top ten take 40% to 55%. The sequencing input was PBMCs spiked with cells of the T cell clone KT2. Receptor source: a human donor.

The CDR3 nucleotides read TGTGCCAGCAGTGAGACAGGTTCTCGTCCCTACAATGAGCAGTTCTTC. It is translated as CASSETGSRPYNEQFF. The chain links TRBV6-1 to TRBJ2-1, with a tentative D call TRBD1 (6 bases). From germline, CDR1 is MNHNS and CDR2 SASEGT. This CDR3 spans 16 amino acids. V was cut by 3 bases and J by 2 bases, with 14 bases left in between.

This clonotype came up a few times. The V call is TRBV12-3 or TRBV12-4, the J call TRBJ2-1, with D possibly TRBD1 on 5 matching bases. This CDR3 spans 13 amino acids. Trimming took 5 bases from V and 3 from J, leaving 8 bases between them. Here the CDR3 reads CASSPDSYNEQFF. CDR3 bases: TGTGCCAGCAGTCCAGACAGCTACAATGAGCAGTTCTTC.